The entry that follows covers one T cell receptor (beta chain) sequence. Its antigen is not identified. Sequencing was performed with immunoSEQ multiplex PCR; in TCRdb, only in-frame clones are kept and a portion is missing. The sample carries 850,000 to 1,200,000 clones, about 70% recorded once. The sample originates from a study of shared clonotypes between healthy human individuals. Healthy and HIV-negative, the adult donors had no recent acute infections or vaccinations. The study separated CD4+ cells into CD45RA+ naive and CD45RA-negative memory subsets. V trimming: 3 bases; J trimming: 2 bases; junction bases outside the gene matches: 0. The CDR3 is 13 amino acids. Germline V CDR1 and CDR2: ENHRY, SYGVKD. Study-level findings and limits: Inspection by rarefaction showed sorted-subset sequencing to be incomplete despite large depth.

This receptor was taken from a man younger than 35 in good health. This chain links TRBV10-3 with TRBJ2-5; 7 bases are a match to TRBD1. The specimen was memory CD4+ T cells sorted from blood. Subset: CD45RA-negative fraction. CDR3 in amino acids: CAISEQGQETQYF. The CDR3 DNA is TGTGCCATCAGTGAACAGGGGCAAGAGACCCAGTACTTC.